This TCR beta chain is from a study of T cells after yellow fever vaccination. This clonotype was seen just once. Antigen: not known. Study-wide points: In post-booster samples, most primary-vaccination clones reappeared (about 95% CD4, 88% CD8). Abundant clonotypes from the bulk population could get into FACS-sorted repertoires as contaminants. Just a small share of clonotypes turned up in the CD4 compartment as well as the CD8 compartment.

TCRdb itself ran the 5' RACE reads through MiXCR, one entry per CDR3 protein. The sample includes fewer than 450,000 distinct CDR3 sequences, around 10% of them seen just once. The TCR originated in a man younger than 35 who received the YFV17D yellow fever vaccine. The sample was PBMCs, taken on the day of the first yellow fever vaccination.

This CDR3 reads CSALTGGSYNEQFF. The CDR3 coding sequence is TGCAGTGCTCTTACAGGGGGGTCCTACAATGAGCAGTTCTTC. V gene TRBV20-1 combines with J gene TRBJ2-1, with 8 bases fitting TRBD1. Per germline, CDR1 DFQATT and CDR2 SNEGSKA (reference sequence). The CDR3 has 14 residues. J was trimmed by 1 base and V by 5 bases; bases with no gene match: 4.